This T cell receptor beta chain comes out of a study of cytomegalovirus exposure and HLA in healthy donors. Study-level points and caveats: Whilst most TCR sequences proved rare, a subset of public TCRs occurred across many donors. In the analysis, some V segments, TRBV6-2 and TRBV6-3 included, were excluded as indistinguishable. In a later analysis, most CMV-associated TCR beta chains appeared HLA-restricted.

The CDR3 has 17 amino acids. Germline CDR1 reads LNHNV; CDR2 reads YYDKDF (reference sequence). V lost 0 bases and J lost 5; bases outside the gene matches: 10. The study ran its PCR with 60 Vbeta and 13 Jbeta primers. Method: immunoSEQ multiplex PCR; TCRdb's copy keeps in-frame clones and lacks some. This table has some 160,000 clones, more than 75% appearing once. As concerns this clone: Its matching antigen is unknown.

This receptor was obtained from a man aged 25 to 40 in good health and CMV-seropositive. Sequencing input: PBMCs. The chain combines TRBV15 with TRBJ1-5; 7 bases agree with TRBD1. This CDR3 is CATSRDPPTGDYQPQHF. The CDR3 nucleotides are TGTGCCACCAGCAGAGACCCCCCTACAGGGGACTATCAGCCCCAGCATTTT.